The 2 T cell receptor beta chains given below trace back to one sample, sequenced in a study of regulatory T cells in long-lasting Graves disease. Time point in this sample: persistent/refractory GD, antithyroid drugs over 5 years with positive TRAb. Isolated PBMC RNA provided the starting material for the TCR library. HTBI primers from iRepertoire and Arm-PCR of CDR3 regions yielded the TCR beta libraries. MiXCR, applied by TCRdb to the multiplex PCR reads, yields one record per CDR3 protein. Counted here are a few hundred thousand distinct CDR3 sequences, around 20% occurring once; the ten biggest clones make up approximately 28%. The sequenced sample was peripheral blood mononuclear cells (PBMCs), obtained when the disease was refractory, from a patient treated with antithyroid drugs. The receptor source for this set is a female donor with Graves disease.

The chain recombines TRBV10-3 with TRBJ1-2; 11 nucleotides align to TRBD1. V lost 6 bases to trimming and J lost 5 bases; unmatched junction nucleotides: 2. The CDR3 runs to 13 residues. Germline V gene lookup returns CDR1 ENHRY and CDR2 SYGVKD. The chain's CDR3 is CAIRGTGGYGYTF. DNA of the CDR3: TGTGCCATCAGGGGGACAGGGGGTTATGGCTACACCTTC.

For this clonotype: An end of the junction does not agree with germline; a read error may underlie this. CDR3 protein: CASSMGFVDRFVF. The CDR3 DNA reads TGTGCCAGTAGTATGGGTTTTGTGGACCGATTCGTCTTC. The rearrangement links TRBV19 to TRBJ2-7; D is undetermined. The germline gives CDR1 LNHDA, CDR2 SQIVND (reference sequence). The CDR3 sequence is 13 residues long.